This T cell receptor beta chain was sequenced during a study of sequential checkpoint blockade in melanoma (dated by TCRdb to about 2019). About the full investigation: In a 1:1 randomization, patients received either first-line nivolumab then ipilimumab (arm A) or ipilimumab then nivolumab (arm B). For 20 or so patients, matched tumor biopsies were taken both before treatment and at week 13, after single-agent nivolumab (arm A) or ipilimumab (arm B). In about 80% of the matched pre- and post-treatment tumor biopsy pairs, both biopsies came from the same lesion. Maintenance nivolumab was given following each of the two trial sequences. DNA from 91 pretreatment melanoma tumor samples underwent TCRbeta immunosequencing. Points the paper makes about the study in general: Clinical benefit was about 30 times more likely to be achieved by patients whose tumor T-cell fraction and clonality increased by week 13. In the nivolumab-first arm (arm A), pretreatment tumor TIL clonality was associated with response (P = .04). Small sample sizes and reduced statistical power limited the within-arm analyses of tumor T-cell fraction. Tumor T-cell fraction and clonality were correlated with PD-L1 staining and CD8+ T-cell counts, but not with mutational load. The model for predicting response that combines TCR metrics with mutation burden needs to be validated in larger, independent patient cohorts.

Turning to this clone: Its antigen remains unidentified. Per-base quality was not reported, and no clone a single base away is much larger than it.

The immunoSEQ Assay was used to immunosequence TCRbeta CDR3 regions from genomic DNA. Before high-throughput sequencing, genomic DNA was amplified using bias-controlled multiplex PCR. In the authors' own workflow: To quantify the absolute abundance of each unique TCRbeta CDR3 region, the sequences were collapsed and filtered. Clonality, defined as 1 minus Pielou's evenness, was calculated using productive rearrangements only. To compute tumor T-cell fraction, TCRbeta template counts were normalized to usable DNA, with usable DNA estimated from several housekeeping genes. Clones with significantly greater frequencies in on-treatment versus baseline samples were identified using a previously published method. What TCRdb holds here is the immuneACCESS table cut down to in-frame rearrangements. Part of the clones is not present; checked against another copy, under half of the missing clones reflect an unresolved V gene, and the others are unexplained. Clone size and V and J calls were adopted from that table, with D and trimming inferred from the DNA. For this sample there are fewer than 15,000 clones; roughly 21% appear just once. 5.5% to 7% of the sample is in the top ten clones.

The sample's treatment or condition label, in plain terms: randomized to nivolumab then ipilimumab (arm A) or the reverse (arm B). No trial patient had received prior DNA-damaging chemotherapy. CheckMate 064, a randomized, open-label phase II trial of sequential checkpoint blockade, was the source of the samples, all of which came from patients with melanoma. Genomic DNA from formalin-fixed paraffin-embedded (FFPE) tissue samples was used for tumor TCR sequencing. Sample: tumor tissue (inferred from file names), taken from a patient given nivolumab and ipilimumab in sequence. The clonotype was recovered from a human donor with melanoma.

The DNA is as follows: TGCGCCAGCAGTAGCGGGGGAGAGACCCAGTACTTC. This gives the protein CASSSGGETQYF. In this chain, TRBV10-2 is recombined with TRBJ2-5; 8 bases in the junction line up with TRBD2. The CDR3, cysteine through phenylalanine, is 12 amino acids long. The DNA shown is the 36-base CDR3, in frame from base 1. Trimmed from V: 5 bases; trimmed from J: 4 bases; junction bases lacking a gene match: 0. The germline V gene encodes CDR1 WSHSY and CDR2 SAAADI.